This T cell receptor (beta chain) was sequenced for a study of cytomegalovirus exposure and HLA in healthy donors. The PCR contained 60 Vbeta and 13 Jbeta primers. The data were produced by immunoSEQ multiplex PCR, yet TCRdb's version contains in-frame clones alone and is incomplete. Here the sample spans about 140,000 clones, around 80% being singletons. Points on this clone: Its specificity is unknown.

The germline V gene has CDR1 SQVTM and CDR2 ANQGSEA. The V segment lost 5 bases and the J segment 3 bases; nucleotides outside the gene matches: 6. The CDR3 loop spans 15 amino acids. Study-level results: Rare TCR sequences predominated, though certain public TCRs were found in many donors. Common viral pathogens seemed to be connected with several of the most significant clusters, according to a later analysis.

The chain is built from TRBV29-1 and TRBJ2-1; 11 nucleotides align to TRBD2. The specimen was PBMCs. The TCR was taken from a man between 25 and 39 years old in good health and CMV-seropositive. The CDR3 sequence is CSVLSTSGSYNEQFF. The CDR3 DNA reads as TGCAGCGTTCTTTCTACTAGCGGGAGCTACAATGAGCAGTTCTTC.